The sequence of this T cell receptor (beta chain) was determined in a study of cytomegalovirus exposure and HLA in healthy donors (TCRdb year 2017). Regarding the complete study: In an earlier analysis of under 750 of the donors, 250 to 350 Gb of sequence data and about 110 million unique TCR beta sequences from roughly 180 million T cells were reported. Roughly 300 gigabases of sequencing data and around 88 million unique TCR sequences made up an early release that covered approximately 700 HLA-typed donors. Of the roughly 400 genotyped donors, approximately 83% fell in the genetic ancestry cluster associated with self-reported Caucasian donors. The study aimed to test whether cataloging public T cell receptors could reveal signatures of past pathogen exposure. The T cell repertoires of 666 subjects were profiled by immunosequencing and related to cytomegalovirus serostatus. Besides the first cohort of approximately 670 subjects, a separate validation cohort made up of 120 different subjects was used. To predict cytomegalovirus infection status, the study combined high-throughput TCR immunosequencing, statistical association of individual TCRs with disease status, and machine learning. A later analysis re-examined previously published TCR beta repertoires from around 670 donors and added high-resolution HLA genotyping to investigate patterns of TCR occurrence. In the later analysis, no new phenotypic data were used to find candidate immune exposures; instead, reliance was placed on TCR beta sequences and their occurrence across donors. An earlier analysis of around 540 of the donors applied high-throughput TCR beta sequencing to assess whether each TCR beta V gene segment acted as functional or pseudogenic. Donor age, sex, ethnicity and CMV serostatus were collected together with the repertoire data. A later genetic analysis took genome-wide SNP genotypes for about three fifths of the 666 donors and used that subset as a discovery cohort. Every discovery cohort repertoire had been produced on one sequencing platform. HLA typing included class I and class II loci at four-digit resolution. Typing coverage differed by locus: A, B, C, DRB1 and DQB1 were typed in roughly 620-640 donors, DQA1 in about 500, DPA1 in roughly 590, and DPB1 in 472. Because of strong linkage in the cohort, roughly five DR-DQ haplotypes were treated as single units for association and clustering. Among some 400 genotyped donors of the cohort, an average of about 220,000 unique TCR beta nucleotide sequences was sequenced per donor, of which roughly 17% were non-productive.

Spanning cysteine to phenylalanine, the CDR3 consists of 18 amino acids. The CDR3 DNA has 54 bases and is translated from base 1. V is shortened by 0 bases, J by 5 bases, and the region joining them spans 23 bases. Taken from the germline V gene, the CDR1 and CDR2 loops are LGHNA and YSLEER. The investigation overall reported the following: A later genetic analysis reported fewer N-insertions in productive TCRs among donors in an Asian-associated ancestry cluster than the roughly 700-donor mean. Across donors, most TCR sequences were observed very rarely, whereas some public TCRs were present in many individuals. A further reported finding was that TCR beta sequences accurately predicted the HLA-A and HLA-B alleles for most subjects in the first cohort. The authors suggested that the approach could potentially be extended to other disease states and immunological phenotypes. Compared with equally common non-associated chains, HLA-associated TCR beta chains in a later analysis were more clonally expanded and had lower generation probabilities. The classifier was reported to diagnose cytomegalovirus status with high specificity and sensitivity in both the original and validation cohorts. In vitro tests confirmed that a few of the cytomegalovirus-associated TCR beta chains recognize cytomegalovirus antigens. Roughly 17 rarely observed V segments, including chromosome 9 orphons, were excluded from the earlier analysis of several hundred of the donors because counts were too low. For the cohort, immune exposure information was limited to CMV serostatus. The 87-base-pair reads could not distinguish some IMGT-functional V segments, including TRBV6-2 and TRBV6-3, so those segments were excluded. In a later analysis, TCR association rates were found to vary across HLA loci, with the most associated TCRs seen for DRB1 alleles and the fewest for HLA-C alleles. In a later analysis, over 15,000 TCR beta sequences were associated with specific HLA alleles at a false discovery rate of 0.05. Assigning TCR associations to individual alleles was difficult when HLA alleles, especially DR and DQ, strongly co-occurred. Only TCR beta chains were sequenced in this cohort, and the absence of alpha or paired-chain data limited detectable features. In the study, about 150 TCR beta chains were listed as associated with cytomegalovirus. Because HLA typing was unavailable for some donors at each locus, only the typed subset was used in association tests. In a later analysis, most CMV-associated TCR beta chains were found to appear HLA-restricted, with HLA associations seemingly driven largely by CMV exposure. Several of the top co-occurrence clusters appeared to be linked to parvovirus B19, influenza, CMV and Epstein-Barr virus, according to a later analysis. An earlier analysis of some 560 of the donors showed that most TCR beta V segments appeared in productive rearrangements either about 87% or about 30% of the time, which broadly matched IMGT annotations. V-gene and J-gene trimming of TCR beta chains was associated with a missense DCLRE1C variant in a later genetic analysis, and the association was replicated in an independent cohort. Linkage disequilibrium might explain the correlated functional status among segregating V segments, but an unknown experimental factor could not be ruled out. The sequencing pipeline was judged likely to have produced a cluster of highly shared sequence variants as a technical artifact. Sequencing depth was assumed to be roughly uniform across donors in the presence/absence analyses, though that assumption may not hold.

The library was prepared using the immunoSEQ multiplex PCR assay. A mixture of 60 forward primers for TCR Vbeta segments and 13 reverse primers for TCR Jbeta segments was used in the multiplex PCR. Amplification of the CDR3 region of rearranged TCR beta genes was performed with a multiplex PCR assay on genomic DNA. Amplified TCR beta libraries were sequenced as 87-base-pair reads on the Illumina HiSeq System. The original pipeline was this. A later analysis counted 65 million to 90 million unique TCR beta chains across the 700 or so repertoires, and some 11 million of these chains were shared by at least two donors. Raw reads were error-corrected and collapsed into unique sequences with a nearest-neighbor algorithm that merged closely related sequences to remove PCR and sequencing errors. V, D and J gene segments were assigned by aligning CDR3 sequences to IMGT reference sequences. For a sequence to be retained, a match of at least six nucleotides was required to both a V gene segment and a J gene segment. Rearrangements were called productive when the CDR3 lacked stop codons and stayed in frame with V and J; all others were non-productive. Following IMGT convention, CDR3 was defined as the stretch from the second conserved V-encoded cysteine to the conserved J-encoded phenylalanine. Sequences without an unambiguous match to a single V gene segment were excluded from the earlier analysis of about 640 of the donors. An earlier analysis of around 600 of the donors classified V segments as functional when productive rearrangements were above 56.7% and as segregating when the standard deviation between donors was above 5%. A statistical classification framework was built for diagnosing cytomegalovirus status from the catalog of TCR beta chain sequences. In a later analysis, TCR nucleotide sequences were compared against IMGT/GENE-DB human TR gene sequences so that V and J genes could be assigned. The TCRdist pipeline was used in a later analysis to assign CDR3 sequences and most-parsimonious VDJ recombination scenarios. In a later analysis, each TCR beta chain was defined by its CDR3 amino acid sequence together with its V-gene family, and reads lacking a unique V-gene family were excluded. In a later analysis, around 600 highly shared, low-generation-probability nucleotide sequences were removed to address suspected cross-contamination and a sequencing artifact. For each public chain, a later analysis derived a clonal expansion index from normalized ranks of inferred template counts within each repertoire. In a later analysis, generation probabilities were computed with a VDJ recombination model fitted to out-of-frame rearrangements, and the resulting probabilities were checked against IGoR. In a later analysis, hypergeometric tests were used to score TCR-TCR, TCR-HLA and TCR-CMV co-occurrence, with a repertoire-size bias correction applied to TCR pairs. False discovery rates were estimated in a later analysis by permuting HLA or CMV assignments 20 times. A later analysis grouped co-occurring TCRs with DBSCAN, adding TCRdist sequence similarity when clustering within HLA-allele-positive subsets. Repertoires with fewer than 30,000 or more than 120,000 public chains were left out of co-occurrence clustering, as were four to six repertoires with anomalous nucleotide sharing. TCRdb retrieved this table from immuneACCESS and kept in-frame rearrangements only. Not all clones are present; in checked studies, unresolved V genes account for under half, and no reason is known for the remainder. That table is the source of V, J and clone size, and D and trimming were worked out from the DNA. Across this sample there are about 70,000 clones, with 86% seen only once. The ten most abundant clones make up about 2.1% of the sample.

The cohort consisted of 650 to 700 healthy bone marrow donors. All cohort members were sampled while nominally healthy, although unrecorded immune exposures were likely present. The donor tested CMV seronegative, placing the donor among the 350 to 400 seronegative members of the cohort. A peripheral blood sample was collected from each donor, and TCR beta sequencing was performed on peripheral blood mononuclear cells. Genomic DNA extraction from the blood cell samples was performed with the Qiagen DNeasy Blood Extraction Kit. Turning to this clone: The target of this receptor is not known. It has no much larger one-base neighbor in the sample; base qualities were not kept.

The receptor was derived from a woman in her twenties or thirties in good health and CMV-seronegative. The sequencing input was PBMCs. The chain is assembled from TRBV4-3 and TRBJ2-7; TRBD2 is possibly the D segment (5 matching bases). The CDR3 protein sequence reads: CASSQDLLLVKEKDEQYF. The sequenced DNA: TGCGCCAGCAGCCAAGACTTGCTACTAGTGAAGGAAAAAGACGAGCAGTACTTC.